The sequence of this TCR beta chain was determined in a study of PD-L1 blockade in urothelial cancer. Enrolled patients showed locally advanced or metastatic urothelial carcinoma. Trimming pared 10 bases from V and 0 bases from J, leaving 9 bases between. This CDR3 contains 13 residues. Germline assignment: CDR1 ENHRY and CDR2 SYGVKD. Here immunoSEQ multiplex PCR was the method, and the copy in TCRdb shows in-frame clones only, minus some. The table has some 30,000 clones, around 86% seen once. The clonotype was recovered from a man aged 50-60 years with urothelial cancer. The chain is built from TRBV10-3 and TRBJ1-4; unclear D gene. The sample consisted of PBMCs, taken around atezolizumab (anti-PD-L1) treatment. CDR3 sequence: CATKSATNEKLFF. The CDR3 DNA is TGTGCCACCAAGAGTGCAACTAATGAAAAACTGTTTTTT.